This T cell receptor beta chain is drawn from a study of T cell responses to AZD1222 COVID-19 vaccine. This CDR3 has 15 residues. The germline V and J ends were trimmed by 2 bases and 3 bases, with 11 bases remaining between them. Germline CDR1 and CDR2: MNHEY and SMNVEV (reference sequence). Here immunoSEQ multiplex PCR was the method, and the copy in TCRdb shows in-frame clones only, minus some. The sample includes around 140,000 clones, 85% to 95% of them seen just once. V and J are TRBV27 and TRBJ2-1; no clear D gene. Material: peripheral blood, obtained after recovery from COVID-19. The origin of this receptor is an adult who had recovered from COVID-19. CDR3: CASSLGYTLYNEQFF. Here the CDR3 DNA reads TGTGCCAGCAGTTTAGGGTATACTCTCTACAATGAGCAGTTCTTC.